The 30 T cell receptor beta chains below were found in one sample sequenced in a study of radiotherapy plus CTLA-4 blockade in lung cancer. Data came from immunoSEQ multiplex PCR; TCRdb stores just in-frame clones and leaves some out. This table has about 97,000 clones, about 70% appearing once. The material was peripheral blood, obtained from a patient treated with radiotherapy plus ipilimumab. Receptors originate from a human donor with non-small cell lung cancer who had a partial response to radiotherapy plus ipilimumab. Some clones in this sample may be carry-over from other donors' samples.

The chain links TRBV28 to TRBJ2-1; 12 bases are shared with TRBD2. V lost 2 bases, J lost 6 bases, and 8 bases stayed unmatched. The CDR3 has 17 residues. Germline V gene sequence: CDR1 MDHEN, CDR2 SYDVKM. CDR3 amino acids: CASSLGGASGRANEQFF. CDR3 nucleotides: TGTGCCAGCAGTTTAGGGGGGGCTAGCGGGAGGGCCAATGAGCAGTTCTTC.

The CDR3 is CASRSGQRYEQYF. CDR3 DNA sequence: TGTGCCAGCAGATCGGGACAGCGCTACGAGCAGTACTTC. The chain employs TRBV7-2 and TRBJ2-7, with 7 positions matching TRBD1. The CDR3 is made up of 13 amino acids. V dropped 6 bases and J dropped 3; count of bases not matched to a gene: 5. Germline V lookup: CDR1 SGHTA, CDR2 FQGNSA.

V and J are TRBV5-4 and TRBJ2-5, with 8 bases lining up with TRBD1. The J call may be wrong; the DNA end is better matched by TRBJ2-7. Germline assignment: CDR1 SGHNT and CDR2 YYREEE (reference sequence). This CDR3 is 16 amino acids long. For the CDR3, the DNA is TGTGCCAGCAGCTTGCCCAATCCGACAGGGGCACACGAGCAGTACTTC. It yields the protein CASSLPNPTGAHEQYF.

The chain employs TRBV2 and TRBJ1-3, with D tentatively TRBD1 (6 bases). Germline V CDR1 and CDR2: SNHLY, FYNNEI. With 6 bases removed from V and 2 bases from J, the gap between germline ends came to 20 bases. The CDR3 runs to 17 residues. The CDR3 region is CASRGTRPRQPGNTIYF. CDR3 bases: TGTGCCAGCAGAGGGACAAGGCCTAGACAACCTGGAAACACCATATATTTT.

This chain uses TRBV6-5 with TRBJ2-7, with D possibly being TRBD1 (5 bases). V was shortened by 6 bases and J by 3 bases, with 12 bases between the two germline ends. Germline V gene lookup returns CDR1 MNHEY and CDR2 SVGAGI. The CDR3 extends over 13 amino acids. The CDR3 is CASSRASNYEQYF. CDR3 coding DNA: TGTGCCAGCAGCAGGGCCTCTAACTACGAGCAGTACTTC.

This chain connects TRBV5-1 to TRBJ2-5; 12 bases agree with TRBD1. Germline trimming cut 5 bases from V and 4 bases from J; bases unmatched to any gene: 6. This CDR3 spans 15 amino acids. CDR1 is SGHRS and CDR2 is YFSETQ in the germline V gene. CDR3 in DNA: TGCGCCAGCAGACAGAGGGACAGGGGGCGAGAGACCCAGTACTTC. Its translation is CASRQRDRGRETQYF.

The chain couples TRBV6-1 to TRBJ1-4, with unresolved D. This CDR3 is built from 10 residues. V gave up 10 bases and J gave up 9 bases, with 9 bases separating them. The V gene's germline CDR1 is MNHNS and CDR2 SASEGT. As DNA, the CDR3 is TGTGCCACACAATATCAAAAACTGTTTTTT. This codes for CATQYQKLFF.

For the CDR3, the DNA is TGCGCCAGCAGTGAGGAGCGGGACCCGGGCGAGCAGTACTTC. As protein: CASSEERDPGEQYF. This chain connects TRBV10-1 to TRBJ2-7, with TRBD2 identical over 7 bases. Germline V gives CDR1 WNHNN, CDR2 SYGVQD (reference sequence). V was pared by 2 bases and J by 6 bases, with 7 bases of the junction left unmatched. The CDR3 is made up of 14 amino acids.

V gene TRBV19 combines with J gene TRBJ1-1; no firm D call. Germline V gene sequence: CDR1 LNHDA, CDR2 SQIVND (reference sequence). V was cut by 7 bases and J by 1 base, with 19 bases left in between. CDR3 length equals 16 residues. CDR3 sequence: CASNRISDSRNTEAFF. The DNA of the CDR3 is TGTGCCAGTAATAGAATTAGCGATAGCCGGAACACTGAAGCTTTCTTT. Looking up the rest from reference TRBV19 and TRBJ1-1 gives the full variable domain: DGGITQSPKYLFRKEGQNVTLSCEQNLNHDAMYWYRQDPGQGLRLIYYSQIVNDFQKGDIAEGYSVSREKKESFPLTVTSAQKNPTAFYLCASNRISDSRNTEAFFGQGTRLTVV.

The genes are TRBV29-1 and TRBJ2-7; D not certain. The CDR3 sequence is 13 residues long. The germline V gene encodes CDR1 SQVTM and CDR2 ANQGSEA. V was clipped by 4 bases and J by 0 bases, with 10 bases between them. CDR3 coding DNA: TGCAGCGTTGTGCAGAGGAGCTCCTACGAGCAGTACTTC. Its translation is CSVVQRSSYEQYF.

This chain uses TRBV6-1 with TRBJ1-6; 7 positions agree with TRBD1. This CDR3 is 14 amino acids long. Trimming cost V 7 bases and J 7 bases; bases outside gene matches: 7. CDR1 is MNHNS, CDR2 SASEGT, per germline. The DNA for the CDR3 is TGTGCCAGCACCTTGACAGGGCAGAATTCACCCCTCCACTTT. This encodes CASTLTGQNSPLHF.

V is TRBV5-1 and J is TRBJ1-1; D is perhaps TRBD1 (5 bases). V was trimmed by 0 bases and J by 8 bases, leaving 11 bases between them. Germline lookup yields CDR1 SGHRS and CDR2 YFSETQ. The CDR3 sequence is 13 residues long. The CDR3, as DNA: TGCGCCAGCAGCTTGGGGGGGGACCGAGAAGCTTTCTTT. Translated: CASSLGGDREAFF.

The chain combines TRBV29-1 with TRBJ2-2, with TRBD1 matching over 7 bases. Germline trimming cut 4 bases from V and 2 bases from J; bases unmatched to any gene: 10. CDR1 and CDR2 (germline): SQVTM, ANQGSEA. The CDR3 consists of 16 residues. This chain's CDR3 is CSVGLPAGGNTGELFF. The DNA for the CDR3 is TGCAGCGTTGGATTACCGGCAGGGGGTAACACCGGGGAGCTGTTTTTT.

J is TRBJ1-1 and V is TRBV19; D perhaps matches TRBD1 (6 bases). Trimming removed 3 bases from V and 11 bases from J, with 19 bases in between. CDR3 length: 14 amino acids. CDR1 LNHDA and CDR2 SQIVND come from the germline V gene (reference sequence). The CDR3 DNA sequence: TGTGCCAGTAGTATCGAGAGCGGCAGGGGAACGGCTTTCTTT. It is translated as CASSIESGRGTAFF.

V and J are TRBV27 and TRBJ2-1; 10 nucleotides align to TRBD2. Germline trimming cut 8 bases from V and 5 bases from J; bases unmatched to any gene: 6. CDR3 length equals 14 residues. CDR1 and CDR2 from the germline V gene are MNHEY and SMNVEV (reference sequence). In DNA form, the CDR3 reads TGTGCCAGCCGAGCGGGAGGGAGTAACAATGAGCAGTTCTTC. Protein sequence: CASRAGGSNNEQFF.

The chain has TRBV5-6 and TRBJ2-4; weak D call: TRBD1 (6 bases). This CDR3 has 16 amino acids. CDR1 and CDR2 (germline): SGHDT, YYEEEE. Trimming took off 4 bases at V and 0 bases at J, with 14 bases between the two ends. The CDR3 protein is CASSVWTDLAKNIQYF. CDR3 nucleotide sequence: TGTGCCAGCAGCGTGTGGACAGACCTAGCCAAAAACATTCAGTACTTC. The full variable domain, rest sourced from reference TRBV5-6 and TRBJ2-4, is DAGVTQSPTHLIKTRGQQVTLRCSPKSGHDTVSWYQQALGQGPQFIFQYYEEEERQRGNFPDRFSGHQFPNYSSELNVNALLLGDSALYLCASSVWTDLAKNIQYFGAGTRLSVL.

The genes are TRBV7-8 and TRBJ1-1; D is possibly TRBD1 (5 bases). Trimming shortened V by 5 bases and J by 0 bases, and 10 bases separated the two germline ends. From germline, CDR1 is SGHVS and CDR2 FQNEAQ. CDR3 length equals 14 residues. CDR3 nucleotide sequence: TGTGCCAGCAGCCTCCAGGGATTGAACACTGAAGCTTTCTTT. It translates to CASSLQGLNTEAFF.

V usage is TRBV18 and J usage is TRBJ1-2; TRBD1 matches at 7 bases. Germline V lookup: CDR1 KGHSH, CDR2 LQKENI. The length of the CDR3 is 14 residues. V lost 5 bases and J lost 4; bases outside the gene matches: 7. CDR3 region: CASSSGTVLYGYTF. DNA for the CDR3: TGTGCCAGCTCATCAGGGACAGTGCTCTATGGCTACACCTTC.

The chain joins TRBV10-1 to TRBJ1-1, with 8 bases that match TRBD1. With V trimmed by 6 bases and J by 8 bases, 5 bases remained unmatched. The CDR3 contains 12 residues. Germline V gene sequence: CDR1 WNHNN, CDR2 SYGVQD (reference sequence). The CDR3 reads CASRGQAGEAFF. The CDR3 DNA reads as TGCGCCAGCAGGGGACAGGCGGGAGAAGCTTTCTTT.

This rearrangement joins TRBV28 to TRBJ2-6, with a tentative D call TRBD1 (6 bases). CDR1 is MDHEN and CDR2 is SYDVKM in the germline V gene. The V end was cut by 10 bases, the J end by 0 bases, with 13 bases between. The CDR3 contains 15 residues. The CDR3 bases are TGTGCCACCTTGGACAGAAACTCTGGGGCCAACGTCCTGACTTTC. It specifies CATLDRNSGANVLTF.

This chain joins TRBV7-9 and TRBJ2-7; TRBD1 aligns across 9 bases. The CDR3 covers 14 residues. Germline trimming cut 4 bases from V and 10 bases from J; bases unmatched to any gene: 11. The germline V gene has CDR1 SEHNR and CDR2 FQNEAQ (reference sequence). CDR3 coding DNA: TGTGCCAGCAGCTCCTGGCGGGACAGGGAAGAACAGTACTTC. This sequence encodes CASSSWRDREEQYF.

This clone was seen more than once but under ten times. The chain has TRBV9 and TRBJ2-5; 10 bases fit TRBD2. The germline gives CDR1 SGDLS, CDR2 YYNGEE. J gave up 5 bases and V 4 bases, and 11 bases lay outside the gene matches. There are 16 residues in the CDR3. CDR3 loop: CASSPRLAGWGETQYF. For the CDR3, the DNA is TGTGCCAGCAGCCCACGACTAGCGGGTTGGGGGGAGACCCAGTACTTC.

This clone appeared once. This chain uses TRBV14 with TRBJ2-4; maybe TRBD1 (6 bases). CDR3 length: 14 residues. The germline gives CDR1 SGHDN, CDR2 FVKESK. Trimming removed 4 bases from V and 1 base from J, with 8 bases in between. The CDR3 protein is CASSPQGAKNIQYF. The CDR3 nucleotides read TGTGCCAGCAGCCCTCAGGGGGCCAAAAACATTCAGTACTTC.

This rearrangement joins TRBV7-9 to TRBJ1-1; TRBD1 agrees at 9 bases. This CDR3 spans 15 amino acids. Germline assignment: CDR1 SEHNR and CDR2 FQNEAQ (reference sequence). Trimming cost V 4 bases and J 4 bases; bases outside gene matches: 7. CDR3 in DNA: TGTGCCAGCAGCTACCCGGGACAGGGTGTCACTGAAGCTTTCTTT. Encoded protein: CASSYPGQGVTEAFF.

As regards this clone: The sample holds other DNA sequences that translate to the same CDR3. V and J are TRBV5-6 and TRBJ1-5; D call uncertain. The length of the CDR3 is 13 residues. Germline loops: CDR1 SGHDT, CDR2 YYEEEE. Trimming stripped 0 bases from V and 4 bases from J, with 5 bases between. The CDR3 sequence is CASSLGRNQPQHF. The CDR3 DNA follows: TGTGCCAGCAGCTTGGGTCGGAATCAGCCCCAGCATTTT. The full variable domain, with the rest looked up from reference TRBV5-6 and TRBJ1-5, is DAGVTQSPTHLIKTRGQQVTLRCSPKSGHDTVSWYQQALGQGPQFIFQYYEEEERQRGNFPDRFSGHQFPNYSSELNVNALLLGDSALYLCASSLGRNQPQHFGDGTRLSIL.

The V and J genes are TRBV2 and TRBJ1-5; D might be TRBD1 (6 bases). From germline, CDR1 is SNHLY and CDR2 FYNNEI. V was shortened by 6 bases and J by 3 bases, with 18 bases between the two germline ends. The CDR3 has 16 residues. This chain's CDR3 is CASRKPPLGANQPQHF. The DNA of the CDR3 is TGTGCCAGCAGGAAACCTCCATTGGGGGCCAATCAGCCCCAGCATTTT.

J is TRBJ1-6 and V is TRBV27; D is perhaps TRBD1 (6 bases). Per the germline V gene, CDR1 is MNHEY and CDR2 is SMNVEV (reference sequence). V was cut by 7 bases and J by 9 bases, with 19 bases left in between. The CDR3 extends over 15 amino acids. CDR3 in DNA: TGTGCCAGCAACCAACAACAGGGCGGGGGTTCACCCCTCCACTTT. Translation gives CASNQQQGGGSPLHF.

In its sample, this clone was seen once. This chain connects TRBV13 to TRBJ1-1, with 7 positions matching TRBD1. CDR1 is PRHDT and CDR2 is FYEKMQ in the germline V gene (reference sequence). Trimming at V came to 2 bases and at J to 1 base, leaving 1 base not matched to a gene. The CDR3 has 14 amino acids. CDR3 DNA sequence: TGTGCCAGCAGCTTAAGGACAGGGAACACTGAAGCTTTCTTT. Its translation is CASSLRTGNTEAFF.

This CDR3 is CASSLRGQGRNIQYF. The CDR3, as DNA: TGCGCCAGCAGCTTAAGGGGACAGGGAAGGAACATTCAGTACTTC. This sequence joins TRBV5-1 and TRBJ2-4, with 9 positions matching TRBD1. The CDR3 runs 15 residues. The germline V gene encodes CDR1 SGHRS and CDR2 YFSETQ. Losses at the gene ends were 2 bases for V and 7 bases for J; bases not matched to a gene: 7.

This clone has just one count. The chain links TRBV19 to TRBJ1-2, with D perhaps matching TRBD1 (6 bases). In germline, CDR1 is LNHDA, CDR2 SQIVND (reference sequence). The CDR3 is 14 amino acids. V lost 7 bases and J lost 4, with 16 bases in between. CDR3 DNA sequence: TGTGCCAGTACCACTGGGGGCGGAGGCTATGGCTACACCTTC. Amino acid sequence: CASTTGGGGYGYTF.